The TCR beta chain under discussion was sequenced for a study of T cell repertoires in cytomegalovirus infection. Overall study: Researchers turned to recently identified HLA-C-restricted CMV epitopes as well as well-studied HLA-B-restricted ones. TCR beta signatures that were public indicated CMV infection and matching HLA type.

Notes on the study in general: Cumulated frequencies of public TCR beta families served to identify carriers of CMV plus the relevant HLA. The ex vivo response showed dominance by HLA-C-restricted CMV-specific TCR beta clonotypes.

This clonotype was found a few times. Its antigen is unidentified. J lost 4 bases, V lost 2 bases, and 1 base had no gene match. Germline V lookup: CDR1 MNHNS, CDR2 SASEGT. The CDR3 runs to 15 residues. TCRdb re-called the reads with MiXCR, one entry per CDR3 protein. The sample contains under 200,000 distinct CDR3 sequences, about 22% of which appear only once. The input for sequencing was CD8+ T cells from cultured PBMCs, taken from culture after CMV antigen stimulation. The source of this sequence is a human donor in good health (CMV status not recorded). Some clones in this sample may be carry-over from other donors' samples. This chain joins TRBV6-1 and TRBJ2-2, with TRBD2 matching 10 bases. CDR3: CASSESSGGTGELFF. The CDR3 nucleotides read TGTGCCAGCAGTGAATCTAGCGGGGGCACCGGGGAGCTGTTTTTT.